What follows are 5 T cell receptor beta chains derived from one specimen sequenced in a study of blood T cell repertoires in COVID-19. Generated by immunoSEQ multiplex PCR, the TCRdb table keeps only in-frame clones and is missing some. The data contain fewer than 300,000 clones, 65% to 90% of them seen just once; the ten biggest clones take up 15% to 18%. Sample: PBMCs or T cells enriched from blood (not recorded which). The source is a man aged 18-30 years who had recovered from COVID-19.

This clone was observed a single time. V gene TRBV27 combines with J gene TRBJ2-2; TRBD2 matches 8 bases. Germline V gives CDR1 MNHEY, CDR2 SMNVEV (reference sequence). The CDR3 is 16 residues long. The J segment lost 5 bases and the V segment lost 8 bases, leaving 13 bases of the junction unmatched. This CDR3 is CASGFWREVGTGELFF. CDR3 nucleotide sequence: TGTGCCAGCGGCTTTTGGCGGGAGGTTGGGACCGGGGAGCTGTTTTTT.

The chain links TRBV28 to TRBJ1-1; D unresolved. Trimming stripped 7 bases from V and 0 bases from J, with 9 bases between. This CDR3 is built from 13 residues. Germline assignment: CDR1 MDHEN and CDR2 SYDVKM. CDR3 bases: TGTGCCAGCAAGAGATTCATGAACACTGAAGCTTTCTTT. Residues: CASKRFMNTEAFF.

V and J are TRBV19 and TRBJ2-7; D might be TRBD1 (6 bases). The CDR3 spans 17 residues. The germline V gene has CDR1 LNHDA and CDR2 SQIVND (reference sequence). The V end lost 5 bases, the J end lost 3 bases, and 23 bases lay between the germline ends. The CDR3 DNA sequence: TGTGCCAGTAGTGCTCGAAGGACAGCGTACATCGTCTACGAGCAGTACTTC. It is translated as CASSARRTAYIVYEQYF.

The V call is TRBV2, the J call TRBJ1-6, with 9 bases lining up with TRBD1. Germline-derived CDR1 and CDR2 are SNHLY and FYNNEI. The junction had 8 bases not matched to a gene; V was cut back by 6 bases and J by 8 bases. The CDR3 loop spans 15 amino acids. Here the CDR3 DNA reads TGTGCCAGCAGATCGAGGACAGGGGTCGATTCACCCCTCCACTTT. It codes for CASRSRTGVDSPLHF. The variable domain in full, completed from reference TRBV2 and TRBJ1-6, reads EPEVTQTPSHQVTQMGQEVILRCVPISNHLYFYWYRQILGQKVEFLVSFYNNEISEKSEIFDDQFSVERPDGSNFTLKIRSTKLEDSAMYFCASRSRTGVDSPLHFGNGTRLTVT.

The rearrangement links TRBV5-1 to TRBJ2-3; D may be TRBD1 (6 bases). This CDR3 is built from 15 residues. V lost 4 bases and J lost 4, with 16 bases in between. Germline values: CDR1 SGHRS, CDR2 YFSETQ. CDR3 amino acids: CASSPLTGFADTQYF. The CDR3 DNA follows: TGCGCCAGCAGCCCGCTAACAGGGTTTGCAGATACGCAGTATTTT.